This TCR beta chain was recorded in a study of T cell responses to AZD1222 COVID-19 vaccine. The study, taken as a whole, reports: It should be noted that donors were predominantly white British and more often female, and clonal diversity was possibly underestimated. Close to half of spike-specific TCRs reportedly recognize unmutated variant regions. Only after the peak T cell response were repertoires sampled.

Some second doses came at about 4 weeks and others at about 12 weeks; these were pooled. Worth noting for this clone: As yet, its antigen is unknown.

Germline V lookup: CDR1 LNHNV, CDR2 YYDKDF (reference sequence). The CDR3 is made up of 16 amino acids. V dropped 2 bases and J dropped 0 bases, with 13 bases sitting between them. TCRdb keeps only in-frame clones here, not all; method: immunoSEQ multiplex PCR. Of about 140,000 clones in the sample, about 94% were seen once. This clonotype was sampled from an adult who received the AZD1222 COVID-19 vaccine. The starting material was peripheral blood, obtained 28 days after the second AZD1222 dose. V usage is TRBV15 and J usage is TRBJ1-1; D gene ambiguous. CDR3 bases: TGTGCCACCAGCAGACCGAACATGGGATTGAACACTGAAGCTTTCTTT. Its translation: CATSRPNMGLNTEAFF.